The 13 T cell receptor beta chains presented below share a single source sample, sequenced in a study of glioma-infiltrating T cells after dendritic cell vaccination. Method: immunoSEQ multiplex PCR; TCRdb's copy keeps in-frame clones and lacks some. The sample shows approximately 90,000 clones, about 81% of them seen only once. As for time point: after dendritic cell vaccination, including at tumor progression/relapse. Source: blood, taken after dendritic cell vaccination. These TCRs come from a human donor with glioblastoma.

The chain employs TRBV6-5 and TRBJ2-5; TRBD2 matches 12 bases. V was pared by 5 bases and J by 2 bases, with 3 bases of the junction left unmatched. CDR1 and CDR2 from the germline V gene are MNHEY and SVGAGI. The CDR3 loop spans 15 amino acids. CDR3: CASSRTSGMQETQYF. In DNA form, the CDR3 reads TGTGCCAGCAGTAGGACTAGCGGGATGCAAGAGACCCAGTACTTC.

This clone has just a few counts. This rearrangement joins TRBV19 to TRBJ1-2, with TRBD1 identical over 8 bases. Germline V gene data show CDR1 as LNHDA and CDR2 as SQIVND (reference sequence). CDR3 length: 12 amino acids. The trim removed 4 bases at V and 7 bases at J, leaving 2 bases unmatched. CDR3 nucleotide sequence: TGTGCCAGTAGTAAGGACAGGGTTGGCTACACCTTC. Amino acid sequence: CASSKDRVGYTF.

The chain has TRBV5-6 and TRBJ1-5; D gene unclear. V dropped 0 bases and J dropped 3 bases, with 10 bases sitting between them. CDR1 and CDR2 (germline): SGHDT, YYEEEE. The CDR3 is made up of 15 amino acids. The CDR3 nucleotides are TGTGCCAGCAGCTTGGCCGGTCGGGTCAATCAGCCCCAGCATTTT. This sequence encodes CASSLAGRVNQPQHF. The whole variable domain, filled in from reference TRBV5-6 and TRBJ1-5, reads DAGVTQSPTHLIKTRGQQVTLRCSPKSGHDTVSWYQQALGQGPQFIFQYYEEEERQRGNFPDRFSGHQFPNYSSELNVNALLLGDSALYLCASSLAGRVNQPQHFGDGTRLSIL.

This chain joins TRBV6-1 and TRBJ2-7; possible D gene TRBD1, 6 bases. Germline V CDR1 and CDR2: MNHNS, SASEGT. The CDR3 runs to 15 residues. V lost 1 base, J lost 4 bases, and 14 bases lay in between. For the CDR3, the DNA is TGTGCCAGCAGTGAAGATACAGGGAAGTCTTACGAGCAGTACTTC. Its protein product is CASSEDTGKSYEQYF.

This chain connects TRBV7-9 to TRBJ1-2; TRBD1 matches at 8 bases. J lost 5 bases, V lost 2 bases, and 10 bases had no gene match. Germline V gene lookup returns CDR1 SEHNR and CDR2 FQNEAQ (reference sequence). The CDR3 sequence is 16 residues long. The CDR3 here is CASSLYGTGAGYGYTF. In DNA form, the CDR3 reads TGTGCCAGCAGCTTATACGGGACAGGCGCTGGGTATGGCTACACCTTC.

The chain has TRBV9 and TRBJ2-1, with a possible D match to TRBD1 (6 bases). The germline V and J ends were trimmed by 8 bases and 5 bases, with 17 bases remaining between them. The CDR3 has 14 amino acids. Germline V gene lookup returns CDR1 SGDLS and CDR2 YYNGEE. For the CDR3, the DNA is TGTGCCAGATGTAAGGGGGAAATGGACAATGAGCAGTTCTTC. Translating gives CARCKGEMDNEQFF.

The chain links TRBV7-6 to TRBJ1-1, with 7 nucleotides matching TRBD1. Germline CDR1 SGHVS, CDR2 FNYEAQ. The CDR3 totals 14 residues. The V gene end was trimmed by 1 base and the J gene end by 1 base; junction bases not matched to a gene: 0. The CDR3 sequence: CASSLGQGNTEAFF. In DNA, the CDR3 is TGTGCCAGCAGCTTAGGACAGGGGAACACTGAAGCTTTCTTT.

This clone was detected a few times. The chain recombines TRBV18 with TRBJ1-4; TRBD1 matches at 8 bases. Germline CDR1 KGHSH, CDR2 LQKENI. CDR3 size: 14 residues. V gave up 3 bases and J gave up 6 bases; unmatched junction bases: 3. The CDR3 spells CASSPQTGDEKLFF. For the CDR3, the DNA is TGTGCCAGCTCACCGCAGACAGGGGATGAAAAACTGTTTTTT.

This clone was picked up one time. DNA for the CDR3: TGTGCCAGCAGTGAGACAGGTGGGGCCAACGTCCTGACTTTC. Its translation is CASSETGGANVLTF. The J gene is TRBJ2-6, the V gene TRBV25-1; D might be TRBD1 (6 bases). The V end lost 3 bases, the J end lost 3 bases, and 6 bases lay between the germline ends. Germline V gene lookup returns CDR1 MGHDK and CDR2 SYGVNS. This CDR3 has 14 residues.

The chain couples TRBV21-1 to TRBJ2-1; the table's D call of TRBD1 was not tested on the DNA. TRBV21-1 is deemed a pseudogene. The CDR3 is 13 residues long. CDR3 nucleotides: TGTGCCAGCAGCAAGACAGGGGACAATGAGCAGTTCTTC. Translated, it gives CASSKTGDNEQFF.

The chain couples TRBV4-1 to TRBJ1-1; D gene uncertain. Trimming stripped 5 bases from V and 0 bases from J, with 10 bases between. The CDR3 spans 14 residues. Germline values: CDR1 MGHRA, CDR2 YSYEKL. DNA for the CDR3: TGCGCCAGCAGCGCCAGATCCTTGAACACTGAAGCTTTCTTT. It codes for CASSARSLNTEAFF.

The J gene is TRBJ2-5, the V gene TRBV7-8, with a tentative D call TRBD1 (5 bases). Germline lookup yields CDR1 SGHVS and CDR2 FQNEAQ. CDR3 size: 16 residues. The V gene lost 5 bases and the J gene lost 0 bases, with 16 bases spanning the gap. CDR3 sequence: CASSPLFGQYQETQYF. The CDR3 nucleotides read TGTGCCAGCAGCCCCCTATTCGGACAATACCAAGAGACCCAGTACTTC.

V is TRBV5-1 and J is TRBJ2-2; TRBD2 agrees at 11 bases. Germline trimming cut 0 bases from V and 7 bases from J; bases unmatched to any gene: 11. Germline V gene sequence: CDR1 SGHRS, CDR2 YFSETQ. There are 18 residues in the CDR3. DNA of the CDR3: TGCGCCAGCAGCTTGGACCCTAGCGGGGGGCGCGGTCTCGGGGAGCTGTTTTTT. Amino acid sequence: CASSLDPSGGRGLGELFF.